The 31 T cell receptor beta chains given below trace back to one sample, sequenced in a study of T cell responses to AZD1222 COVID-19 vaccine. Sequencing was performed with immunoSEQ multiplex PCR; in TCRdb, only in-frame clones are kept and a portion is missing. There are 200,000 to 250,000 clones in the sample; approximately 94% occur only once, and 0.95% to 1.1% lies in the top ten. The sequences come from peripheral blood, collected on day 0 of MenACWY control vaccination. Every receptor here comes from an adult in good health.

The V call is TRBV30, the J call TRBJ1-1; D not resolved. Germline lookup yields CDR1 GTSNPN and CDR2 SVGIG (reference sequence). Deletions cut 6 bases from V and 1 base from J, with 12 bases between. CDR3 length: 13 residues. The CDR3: CACSRTGNTEAFF. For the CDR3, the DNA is TGTGCCTGCTCAAGGACGGGGAACACTGAAGCTTTCTTT.

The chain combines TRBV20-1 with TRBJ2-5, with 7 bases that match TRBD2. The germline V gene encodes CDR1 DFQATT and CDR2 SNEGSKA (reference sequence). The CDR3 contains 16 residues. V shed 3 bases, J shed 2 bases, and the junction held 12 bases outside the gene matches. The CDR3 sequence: CSASRGPAGLQETQYF. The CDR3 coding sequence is TGCAGTGCTAGTAGGGGCCCAGCGGGGTTGCAAGAGACCCAGTACTTC.

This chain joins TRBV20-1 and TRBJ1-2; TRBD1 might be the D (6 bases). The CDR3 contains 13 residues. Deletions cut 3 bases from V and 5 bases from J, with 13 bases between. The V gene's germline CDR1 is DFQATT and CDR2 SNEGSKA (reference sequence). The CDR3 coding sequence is TGCAGTGCTAGTATCGGGGGCCAGTATGGCTACACCTTC. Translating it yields CSASIGGQYGYTF.

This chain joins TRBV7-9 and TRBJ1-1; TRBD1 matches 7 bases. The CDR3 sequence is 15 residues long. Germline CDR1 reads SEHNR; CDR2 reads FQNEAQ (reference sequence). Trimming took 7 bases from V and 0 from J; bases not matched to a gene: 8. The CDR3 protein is CASTNRGALNTEAFF. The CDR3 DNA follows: TGTGCCAGCACCAACAGGGGCGCTTTGAACACTGAAGCTTTCTTT.

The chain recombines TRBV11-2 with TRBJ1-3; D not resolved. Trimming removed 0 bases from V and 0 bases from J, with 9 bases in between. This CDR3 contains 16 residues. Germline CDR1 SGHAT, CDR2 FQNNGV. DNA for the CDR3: TGTGCCAGCAGCTTAGATCAGAGCAGCTCTGGAAACACCATATATTTT. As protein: CASSLDQSSSGNTIYF.

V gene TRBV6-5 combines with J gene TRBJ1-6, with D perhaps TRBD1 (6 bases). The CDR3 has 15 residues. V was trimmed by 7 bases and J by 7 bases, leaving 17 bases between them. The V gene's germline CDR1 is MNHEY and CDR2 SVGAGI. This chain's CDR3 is CASKARGAENSPLHF. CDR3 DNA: TGTGCCAGCAAGGCTAGGGGGGCAGAGAATTCACCCCTCCACTTT.

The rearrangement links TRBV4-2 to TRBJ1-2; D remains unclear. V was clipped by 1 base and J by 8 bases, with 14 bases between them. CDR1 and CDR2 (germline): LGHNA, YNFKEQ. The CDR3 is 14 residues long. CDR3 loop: CASSQALRLGGYTF. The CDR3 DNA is TGTGCCAGCAGCCAAGCCCTCCGCCTGGGGGGCTACACCTTC.

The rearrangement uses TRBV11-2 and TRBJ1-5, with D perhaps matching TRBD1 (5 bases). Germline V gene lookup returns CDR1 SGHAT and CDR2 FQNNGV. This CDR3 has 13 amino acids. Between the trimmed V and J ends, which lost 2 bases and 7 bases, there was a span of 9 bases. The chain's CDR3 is CASSLMGPQPQHF. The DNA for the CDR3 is TGTGCCAGCAGCTTAATGGGGCCCCAGCCCCAGCATTTT.

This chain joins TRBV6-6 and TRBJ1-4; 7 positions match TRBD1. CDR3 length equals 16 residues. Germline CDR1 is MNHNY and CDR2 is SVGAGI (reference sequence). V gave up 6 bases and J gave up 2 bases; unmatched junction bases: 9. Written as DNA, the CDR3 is TGTGCCAGCAGGGGACAGCTAGGTGGGACTAATGAAAAACTGTTTTTT. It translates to CASRGQLGGTNEKLFF.

CDR3 coding DNA: TGCGCCAGCCAGGGATTAAATTCACCCCTCCACTTT. Residues: CASQGLNSPLHF. The chain employs TRBV4-1 and TRBJ1-6; tentative D call: TRBD1 (5 bases). In germline, CDR1 is MGHRA, CDR2 YSYEKL. Trimming shortened V by 8 bases and J by 7 bases, and 9 bases separated the two germline ends. The CDR3 extends over 12 amino acids.

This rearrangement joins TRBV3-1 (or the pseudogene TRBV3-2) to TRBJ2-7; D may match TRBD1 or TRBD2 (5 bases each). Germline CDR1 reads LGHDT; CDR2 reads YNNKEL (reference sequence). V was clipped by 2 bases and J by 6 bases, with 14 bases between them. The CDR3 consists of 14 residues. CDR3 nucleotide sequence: TGTGCCAGCAGCCAAAAGGGAGCAACAGGCGAGCAGTACTTC. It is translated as CASSQKGATGEQYF.

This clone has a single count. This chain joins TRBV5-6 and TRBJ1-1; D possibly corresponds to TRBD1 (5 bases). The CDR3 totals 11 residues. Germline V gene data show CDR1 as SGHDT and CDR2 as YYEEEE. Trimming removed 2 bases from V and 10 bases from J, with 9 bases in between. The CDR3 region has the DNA TGTGCCAGCAGCTTTGGGGGACTAGCTTTCTTT. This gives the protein CASSFGGLAFF. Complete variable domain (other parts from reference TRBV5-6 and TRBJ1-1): DAGVTQSPTHLIKTRGQQVTLRCSPKSGHDTVSWYQQALGQGPQFIFQYYEEEERQRGNFPDRFSGHQFPNYSSELNVNALLLGDSALYLCASSFGGLAFFGQGTRLTVV.

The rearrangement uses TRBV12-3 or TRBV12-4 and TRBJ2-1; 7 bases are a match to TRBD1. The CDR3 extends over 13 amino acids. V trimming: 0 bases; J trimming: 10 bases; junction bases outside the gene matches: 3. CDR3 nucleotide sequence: TGTGCCAGCAGTTTAGCCGACAGGGCGGAGCAGTTCTTC. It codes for CASSLADRAEQFF.

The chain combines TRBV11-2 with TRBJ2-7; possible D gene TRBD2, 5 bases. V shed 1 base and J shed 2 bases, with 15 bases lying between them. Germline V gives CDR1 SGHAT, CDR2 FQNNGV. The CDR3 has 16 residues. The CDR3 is CASSLGRRIITYEQYF. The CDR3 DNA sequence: TGTGCCAGCAGCTTAGGTCGGAGGATCATAACCTACGAGCAGTACTTC.

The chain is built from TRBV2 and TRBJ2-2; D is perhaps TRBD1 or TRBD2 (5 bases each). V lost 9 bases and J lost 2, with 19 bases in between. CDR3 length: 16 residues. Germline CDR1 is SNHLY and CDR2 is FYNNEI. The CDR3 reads CARERFGTANTGELFF. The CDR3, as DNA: TGTGCCAGAGAAAGGTTCGGGACGGCAAACACCGGGGAGCTGTTTTTT.

The CDR3 coding sequence is TGTGCCAGCAGCTTAGTACGGGTCACAGATACGCAGTATTTT. It yields the protein CASSLVRVTDTQYF. The chain links TRBV7-9 to TRBJ2-3, with D unresolved. With 1 base removed from V and 2 bases from J, the gap between germline ends came to 7 bases. This CDR3 has 14 residues. Germline values: CDR1 SEHNR, CDR2 FQNEAQ (reference sequence).

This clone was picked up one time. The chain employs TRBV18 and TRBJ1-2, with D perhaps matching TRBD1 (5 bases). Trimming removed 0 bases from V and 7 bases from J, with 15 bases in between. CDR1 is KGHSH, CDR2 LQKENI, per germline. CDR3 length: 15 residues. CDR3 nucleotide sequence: TGTGCCAGCTCACCACCGACAGCTCCGTGGGGTGGCTACACCTTC. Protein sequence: CASSPPTAPWGGYTF.

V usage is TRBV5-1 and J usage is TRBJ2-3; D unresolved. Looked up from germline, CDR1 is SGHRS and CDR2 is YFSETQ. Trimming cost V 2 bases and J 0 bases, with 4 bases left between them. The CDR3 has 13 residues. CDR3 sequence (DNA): TGCGCCAGCAGCTTAGGCAGCACAGATACGCAGTATTTT. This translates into CASSLGSTDTQYF.

The CDR3 DNA sequence: TGTGCCGGACTGAACACTGAAGCTTTCTTT. Residues: CAGLNTEAFF. This chain uses TRBV30 with TRBJ1-1, with unresolved D. Per the germline V gene, CDR1 is GTSNPN and CDR2 is SVGIG (reference sequence). Trimming took 8 bases from V and 0 from J, leaving 4 bases between them. There are 10 residues in the CDR3.

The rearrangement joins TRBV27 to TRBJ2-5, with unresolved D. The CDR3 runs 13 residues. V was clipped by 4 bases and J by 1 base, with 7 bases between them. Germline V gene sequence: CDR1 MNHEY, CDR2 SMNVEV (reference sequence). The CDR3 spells CASSSYTQETQYF. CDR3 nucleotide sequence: TGTGCCAGCAGTTCATATACCCAAGAGACCCAGTACTTC.

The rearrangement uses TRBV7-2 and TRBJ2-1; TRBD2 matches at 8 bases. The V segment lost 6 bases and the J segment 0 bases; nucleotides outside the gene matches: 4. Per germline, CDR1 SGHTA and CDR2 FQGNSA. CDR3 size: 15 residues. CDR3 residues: CASRPGTSSYNEQFF. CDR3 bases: TGTGCCAGCAGGCCGGGGACTAGCTCCTACAATGAGCAGTTCTTC.

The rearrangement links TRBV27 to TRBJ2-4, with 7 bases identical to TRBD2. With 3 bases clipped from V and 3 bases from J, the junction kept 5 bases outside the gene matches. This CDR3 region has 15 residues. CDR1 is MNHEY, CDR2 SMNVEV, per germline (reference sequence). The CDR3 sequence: CASSLQRGGKNIQYF. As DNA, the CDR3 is TGTGCCAGCAGTTTGCAGCGGGGAGGCAAAAACATTCAGTACTTC.

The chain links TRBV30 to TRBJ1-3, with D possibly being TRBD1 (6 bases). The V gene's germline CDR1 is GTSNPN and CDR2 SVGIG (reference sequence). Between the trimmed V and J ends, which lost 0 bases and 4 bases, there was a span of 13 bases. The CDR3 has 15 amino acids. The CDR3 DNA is TGTGCCTGGAGTGTAATCAGGGGAAGGGGAAACACCATATATTTT. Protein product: CAWSVIRGRGNTIYF.

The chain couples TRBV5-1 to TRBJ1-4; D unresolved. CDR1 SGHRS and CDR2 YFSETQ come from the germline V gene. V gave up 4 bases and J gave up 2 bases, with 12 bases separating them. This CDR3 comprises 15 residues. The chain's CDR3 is CASSPGQVTNEKLFF. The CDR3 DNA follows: TGCGCCAGCAGCCCGGGCCAGGTTACTAATGAAAAACTGTTTTTT.

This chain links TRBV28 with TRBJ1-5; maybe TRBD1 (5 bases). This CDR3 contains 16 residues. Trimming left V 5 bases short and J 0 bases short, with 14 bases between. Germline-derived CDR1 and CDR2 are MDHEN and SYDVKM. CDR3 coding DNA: TGTGCCAGCAGTAACCAGGGAATCTATAGCAATCAGCCCCAGCATTTT. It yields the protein CASSNQGIYSNQPQHF.

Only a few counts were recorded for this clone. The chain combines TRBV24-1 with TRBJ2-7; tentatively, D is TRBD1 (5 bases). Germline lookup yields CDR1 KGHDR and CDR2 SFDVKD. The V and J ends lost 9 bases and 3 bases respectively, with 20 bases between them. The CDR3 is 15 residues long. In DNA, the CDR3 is TGTGCCACCGTGGGGCGAGAACAGGAGCTCTACGAGCAGTACTTC. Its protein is CATVGREQELYEQYF.

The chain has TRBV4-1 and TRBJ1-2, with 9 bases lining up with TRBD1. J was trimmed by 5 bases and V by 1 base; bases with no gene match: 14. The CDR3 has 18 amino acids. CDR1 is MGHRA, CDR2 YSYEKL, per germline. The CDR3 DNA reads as TGCGCCAGCAGCCAAGCTTGGGGGCCGGGGACAGGGCGTTATGGCTACACCTTC. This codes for CASSQAWGPGTGRYGYTF.

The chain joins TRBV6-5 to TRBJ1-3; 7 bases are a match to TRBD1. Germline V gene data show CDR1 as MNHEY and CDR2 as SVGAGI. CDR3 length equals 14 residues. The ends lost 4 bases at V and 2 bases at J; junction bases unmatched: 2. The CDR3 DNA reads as TGTGCCAGCAGTTTCGACAGGGCTGGAAACACCATATATTTT. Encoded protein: CASSFDRAGNTIYF.

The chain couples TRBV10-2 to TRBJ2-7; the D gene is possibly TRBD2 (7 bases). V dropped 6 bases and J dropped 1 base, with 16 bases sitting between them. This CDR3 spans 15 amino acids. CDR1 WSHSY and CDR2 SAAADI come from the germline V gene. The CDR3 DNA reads TGCGCCAGCAGGGGGGGGCTAGCGCTTTCCTACGAGCAGTACTTC. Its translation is CASRGGLALSYEQYF.

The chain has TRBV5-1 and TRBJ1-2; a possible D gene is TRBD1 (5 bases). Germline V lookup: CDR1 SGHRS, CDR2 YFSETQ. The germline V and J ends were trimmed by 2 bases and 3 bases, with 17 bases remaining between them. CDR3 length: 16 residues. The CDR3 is CASSFTGAFSDYGYTF. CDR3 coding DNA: TGCGCCAGCAGCTTTACCGGGGCCTTTTCGGACTATGGCTACACCTTC.

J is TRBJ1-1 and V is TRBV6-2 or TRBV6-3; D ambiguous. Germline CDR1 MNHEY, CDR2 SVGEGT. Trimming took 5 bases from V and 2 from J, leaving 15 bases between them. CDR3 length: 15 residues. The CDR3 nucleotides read TGTGCCAGCAGTCGGCTGCGGCGGATAAACACTGAAGCTTTCTTT. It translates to CASSRLRRINTEAFF.